The 23 T cell receptor beta chains in this list originate from one sample, sequenced in a study of cytomegalovirus exposure and HLA in healthy donors (dated by TCRdb to 2016 to 2017). Preparation of the library involved the immunoSEQ multiplex PCR assay. A mixture of 60 forward primers for TCR Vbeta segments and 13 reverse primers for TCR Jbeta segments was used in the multiplex PCR. TCRdb holds this immuneACCESS table with in-frame rearrangements only. Some clones are missing; in checked studies, unresolved V genes explain under half, and the rest has no known cause. The sample table holds roughly 71,000 clones, of which 62% were seen once. The top ten clones comprise around 2.8% of the sample. Sequences were obtained from PBMCs. These receptors came from a man younger than 40 in good health and CMV-seronegative.

The chain joins TRBV10-3 to TRBJ1-5; D not resolved. CDR3 length: 12 residues. CDR1 and CDR2 from the germline V gene are ENHRY and SYGVKD. Trimming pared 1 base from V and 6 bases from J, leaving 4 bases between. The CDR3, as DNA: TGTGCCATCAGTGAGTTCTCTCAGCCCCAGCATTTT. Amino acid sequence: CAISEFSQPQHF.

This chain connects TRBV5-1 to TRBJ1-2; D not certain. Per germline, CDR1 SGHRS and CDR2 YFSETQ. V was shortened by 4 bases and J by 4 bases, with 8 bases between the two germline ends. This CDR3 has 12 amino acids. DNA of the CDR3: TGCGCCAGCAGCGAGGGCCCCTATGGCTACACCTTC. Translation gives CASSEGPYGYTF.

The V gene is TRBV6-5, the J gene TRBJ1-6; D remains ambiguous. This CDR3 has 14 residues. The germline CDR1 and CDR2 sequences are MNHEY and SVGAGI. V lost 0 bases and J lost 15, with 15 bases in between. This CDR3 is CASSYSRSGSLLHF. CDR3 coding DNA: TGTGCCAGCAGTTACTCGAGATCGGGGAGTCTCCTCCACTTT.

J is TRBJ1-6 and V is TRBV30, with D hard to call. The CDR3 is 12 amino acids. From germline, CDR1 is GTSNPN and CDR2 SVGIG (reference sequence). Trimming removed 4 bases from V and 8 bases from J, with 9 bases in between. This CDR3 reads CAWNTDYSPLHF. The CDR3 DNA sequence: TGTGCCTGGAATACAGATTATTCACCCCTCCACTTT.

V is TRBV9 and J is TRBJ1-6; possibly TRBD1 for D (5 bases). The germline CDR1 and CDR2 sequences are SGDLS and YYNGEE. Trimming took off 3 bases at V and 5 bases at J, with 9 bases between the two ends. CDR3 length equals 14 residues. The CDR3 loop is CASSGGQDNSPLHF. The CDR3 DNA is TGTGCCAGCAGCGGCGGACAAGATAATTCACCCCTCCACTTT. Full variable domain (rest looked up from reference TRBV9 and TRBJ1-6): DSGVTQTPKHLITATGQRVTLRCSPRSGDLSVYWYQQSLDQGLQFLIQYYNGEERAKGNILERFSAQQFPDLHSELNLSSLELGDSALYFCASSGGQDNSPLHFGNGTRLTVT.

This chain joins TRBV11-3 and TRBJ2-7; TRBD1 matches 9 bases. The J segment lost 2 bases and the V segment lost 5 bases, leaving 4 bases of the junction unmatched. Germline CDR1 and CDR2: SGHNT and YENEEA. This CDR3 region has 14 residues. The CDR3 bases are TGTGCCAGCAGCCTGGGACAGGGACCCTACGAGCAGTACTTC. Translated: CASSLGQGPYEQYF.

The J gene is TRBJ2-1, the V gene TRBV7-6; TRBD2 is a possible D gene (6 bases). This CDR3 has 17 amino acids. Per the germline V gene, CDR1 is SGHVS and CDR2 is FNYEAQ. With 3 bases removed from V and 13 bases from J, the gap between germline ends came to 28 bases. This CDR3 reads CASSFYSGGETPTRQFF. The CDR3 bases are TGTGCCAGCAGCTTCTATAGCGGCGGGGAGACCCCGACCCGCCAGTTCTTC.

The chain employs TRBV29-1 and TRBJ2-6, with 7 positions matching TRBD1. CDR3 size: 15 residues. Per the germline V gene, CDR1 is SQVTM and CDR2 is ANQGSEA. The ends lost 6 bases at V and 4 bases at J; junction bases unmatched: 9. The CDR3 spells CSVQGGASGANVLTF. As DNA, the CDR3 is TGCAGCGTCCAAGGGGGCGCGTCCGGGGCCAACGTCCTGACTTTC.

The gene calls are TRBV6-1 and TRBJ2-7; 9 bases line up with TRBD1. The germline CDR1 and CDR2 sequences are MNHNS and SASEGT. The CDR3 consists of 14 residues. The trim removed 6 bases at V and 5 bases at J, leaving 8 bases unmatched. In DNA form, the CDR3 reads TGTGCCAGCAGCGGGGACAGGGAGGTGAACGAGCAGTACTTC. Its protein is CASSGDREVNEQYF.

This rearrangement joins TRBV5-1 to TRBJ1-4; tentatively, D is TRBD1 (5 bases). The V end was cut by 4 bases, the J end by 5 bases, with 12 bases between. CDR1 and CDR2 (germline): SGHRS, YFSETQ. The CDR3 sequence is 14 residues long. For the CDR3, the DNA is TGCGCCAGCAGCCGGGAGGGACCGAATGAAAAACTGTTTTTT. Its protein is CASSREGPNEKLFF.

The rearrangement uses TRBV7-8 and TRBJ2-7; TRBD2 might be the D (5 bases). Germline V lookup: CDR1 SGHVS, CDR2 FQNEAQ. The V end was cut by 4 bases, the J end by 0 bases, with 10 bases between. The CDR3 covers 14 residues. The CDR3 here is CASSSRLSSYEQYF. The CDR3 nucleotides are TGTGCCAGCAGCTCGCGACTAAGCTCCTACGAGCAGTACTTC.

This clone appeared a single time. The chain couples TRBV29-1 to TRBJ2-7, with 7 bases fitting TRBD2. The ends lost 3 bases at V and 1 base at J; junction bases unmatched: 3. Germline CDR1 SQVTM, CDR2 ANQGSEA. The CDR3 sequence is 13 residues long. The CDR3 sequence: CSVEGGNSYEQYF. The CDR3 bases are TGCAGCGTTGAGGGGGGGAATTCCTACGAGCAGTACTTC.

The rearrangement links TRBV2 to TRBJ2-7, with D possibly TRBD2 on 5 matching bases. Germline V gives CDR1 SNHLY, CDR2 FYNNEI. The length of the CDR3 is 17 residues. Trimming left V 11 bases short and J 0 bases short, with 26 bases between. CDR3 residues: CAASPPGGRSSSYEQYF. The CDR3 DNA sequence: TGTGCCGCGAGCCCGCCGGGCGGGCGAAGTAGCTCCTACGAGCAGTACTTC. The full variable domain, completed using reference TRBV2 and TRBJ2-7, is EPEVTQTPSHQVTQMGQEVILRCVPISNHLYFYWYRQILGQKVEFLVSFYNNEISEKSEIFDDQFSVERPDGSNFTLKIRSTKLEDSAMYFCAASPPGGRSSSYEQYFGPGTRLTVT.

Points on this clone: Other DNA sequences in the same sample also yield this CDR3. The gene calls are TRBV18 and TRBJ1-5; D might be TRBD1 (5 bases). V was cut by 5 bases and J by 4 bases, with 9 bases left in between. The CDR3 extends over 13 amino acids. Germline V CDR1 and CDR2: KGHSH, LQKENI. Written as DNA, the CDR3 is TGTGCCAGCTCAACTGGGGGGAATCAGCCCCAGCATTTT. Encoded protein: CASSTGGNQPQHF. Drawing the rest from reference TRBV18 and TRBJ1-5, the complete variable domain is NAGVMQNPRHLVRRRGQEARLRCSPMKGHSHVYWYRQLPEEGLKFMVYLQKENIIDESGMPKERFSAEFPKEGPSILRIQQVVRGDSAAYFCASSTGGNQPQHFGDGTRLSIL.

The CDR3 reads CASSPTSGTGANVLTF. CDR3 coding DNA: TGCGCCAGCAGCCCGACGTCGGGGACTGGGGCCAACGTCCTGACTTTC. This chain joins TRBV5-1 and TRBJ2-6; a weak D match, TRBD2 (5 bases). Germline V gene sequence: CDR1 SGHRS, CDR2 YFSETQ. Trimming took 4 bases from V and 2 from J, leaving 13 bases between them. This CDR3 is 16 amino acids long.

The chain combines TRBV5-6 with TRBJ2-1; a weak D match, TRBD1 (5 bases). Germline CDR1 SGHDT, CDR2 YYEEEE. The CDR3 extends over 12 amino acids. V was cut by 3 bases and J by 9 bases, with 10 bases left in between. CDR3 region: CASSSRVGEQFF. In nucleotides, the CDR3 is TGTGCCAGCAGCTCCAGGGTTGGTGAGCAGTTCTTC.

CDR3 sequence (DNA): TGTGCCAGCAGTGCAGCGGAGACCACAGATACGCAGTATTTT. This sequence encodes CASSAAETTDTQYF. J is TRBJ2-3 and V is TRBV2, with D perhaps matching TRBD2 (5 bases). The germline CDR1 and CDR2 sequences are SNHLY and FYNNEI. The CDR3 contains 14 residues. V lost 4 bases, J lost 2 bases, and 10 bases lay in between.

The V call is TRBV30, the J call TRBJ2-3; D call uncertain. V was trimmed by 0 bases and J by 2 bases, leaving 18 bases between them. This CDR3 spans 17 amino acids. CDR1 and CDR2 (germline): GTSNPN, SVGIG (reference sequence). The chain's CDR3 is CAWSVLSSQPFTDTQYF. CDR3 DNA sequence: TGTGCCTGGAGTGTACTTAGCTCCCAGCCGTTCACAGATACGCAGTATTTT.

Details on this clone: Distinct nucleotide sequences in the sample also encode this CDR3. The rearrangement links TRBV4-1 to TRBJ1-2; TRBD1 agrees at 9 bases. CDR1 MGHRA and CDR2 YSYEKL come from the germline V gene. The CDR3 spans 15 residues. The V and J ends lost 3 bases and 5 bases, in that order; junction bases with no gene match: 7. In DNA form, the CDR3 reads TGCGCCAGCAGCCAGGAGTGGGGGACAGGGTATGGCTACACCTTC. This codes for CASSQEWGTGYGYTF.

This clone came up a few times. This chain joins TRBV5-6 and TRBJ2-7, with D possibly being TRBD1 (5 bases). The V gene's germline CDR1 is SGHDT and CDR2 YYEEEE. V lost 4 bases and J 6 bases, leaving 17 bases between the germline ends. The CDR3 is made up of 14 amino acids. CDR3 residues: CASSQGSQVSEQYF. The CDR3, as DNA: TGTGCCAGCAGCCAGGGTTCCCAGGTGTCCGAGCAGTACTTC. The full variable domain, rest sourced from reference TRBV5-6 and TRBJ2-7, is DAGVTQSPTHLIKTRGQQVTLRCSPKSGHDTVSWYQQALGQGPQFIFQYYEEEERQRGNFPDRFSGHQFPNYSSELNVNALLLGDSALYLCASSQGSQVSEQYFGPGTRLTVT.

In its sample, this clone was seen a few times. The chain joins TRBV6-5 to TRBJ2-2, with 8 bases that match TRBD1. With V trimmed by 5 bases and J by 4 bases, 6 bases remained unmatched. The CDR3 extends over 15 amino acids. Per germline, CDR1 MNHEY and CDR2 SVGAGI. DNA for the CDR3: TGTGCCAGCAGTCAGGTGACAGGGGCCACCGGGGAGCTGTTTTTT. It yields the protein CASSQVTGATGELFF.

The rearrangement links TRBV6-5 to TRBJ2-2; 8 bases fit TRBD1. The CDR3 totals 15 residues. Germline V CDR1 and CDR2: MNHEY, SVGAGI. The J segment lost 4 bases and the V segment lost 6 bases, leaving 7 bases of the junction unmatched. The CDR3 nucleotides are TGTGCCAGCAGAGACAGGGGATTTGGCACCGGGGAGCTGTTTTTT. This gives the protein CASRDRGFGTGELFF.

This clone was counted a single time. This sequence joins TRBV5-1 and TRBJ2-1; 12 nucleotides line up with TRBD2. CDR3 length: 15 residues. V shed 7 bases and J 9 bases; nucleotides not matched to a gene: 11. CDR1 and CDR2 from the germline V gene are SGHRS and YFSETQ. The CDR3 nucleotides are TGCGCCAGCCACATCCCTAGCGGGGGGGCCGGTGAGCAGTTCTTC. Its translation: CASHIPSGGAGEQFF.